The 14 T cell receptor beta chains listed next were all sequenced from one sample in a study of blood T cell repertoires in COVID-19. Only in-frame clones appear in the TCRdb table, and some are missing; sequencing was by immunoSEQ multiplex PCR. The data contain more than 85,000 clones, more than 65% of them singletons. The sample comprised peripheral blood. These receptors came from a man in his 60s with acute or convalescent COVID-19.

The rearrangement joins TRBV19 to TRBJ1-5; tentatively, D is TRBD1 (5 bases). Germline values: CDR1 LNHDA, CDR2 SQIVND (reference sequence). This CDR3 is built from 16 residues. Trimming pared 3 bases from V and 1 base from J, leaving 13 bases between. The CDR3 sequence is CASSIGQGGSNQPQHF. CDR3 nucleotide sequence: TGTGCCAGTAGTATCGGTCAGGGAGGGAGCAATCAGCCCCAGCATTTT. The full variable domain, in which reference TRBV19 and TRBJ1-5 provide the parts outside the CDR3, is DGGITQSPKYLFRKEGQNVTLSCEQNLNHDAMYWYRQDPGQGLRLIYYSQIVNDFQKGDIAEGYSVSREKKESFPLTVTSAQKNPTAFYLCASSIGQGGSNQPQHFGDGTRLSIL.

This CDR3 reads CATSDPRTGGGDTQYF. CDR3 in DNA: TGTGCCACCAGTGACCCACGGACAGGGGGTGGGGATACGCAGTATTTT. The rearrangement uses TRBV24-1 and TRBJ2-3, with TRBD1 matching over 10 bases. CDR1 and CDR2 from the germline V gene are KGHDR and SFDVKD. Unmatched junction bases numbered 9, after V lost 4 bases and J lost 6 bases. This CDR3 region has 16 residues.

CDR3 amino acids: CASRDNADNYGYTF. The CDR3 bases are TGTGCCAGCAGGGACAACGCGGACAACTATGGCTACACCTTC. The V call is TRBV3-1 (or the pseudogene TRBV3-2), the J call TRBJ1-2, with TRBD1 as a possible D gene (5 bases). This CDR3 is 14 amino acids long. Germline CDR1 reads LGHDT; CDR2 reads YNNKEL (reference sequence). V shed 6 bases and J shed 2 bases, with 13 bases lying between them.

This clone was counted only a few times. The V call is TRBV29-1, the J call TRBJ2-7; 10 bases fit TRBD1. Germline CDR1 SQVTM, CDR2 ANQGSEA. The trim removed 4 bases at V and 0 bases at J, leaving 6 bases unmatched. This CDR3 is 15 amino acids long. The CDR3 DNA sequence: TGCAGCGTTGCAACCGGGACAGGGGCCTCCTACGAGCAGTACTTC. Translated: CSVATGTGASYEQYF.

The V gene is TRBV3-1 (or the pseudogene TRBV3-2), the J gene TRBJ1-1; D is unresolved. Looked up from germline, CDR1 is LGHDT and CDR2 is YNNKEL (reference sequence). CDR3 size: 12 residues. The germline V and J ends were trimmed by 1 base and 7 bases, with 7 bases remaining between them. The CDR3 spells CASSQVNFEAFF. The CDR3 nucleotides are TGTGCCAGCAGCCAAGTCAATTTTGAAGCTTTCTTT.

The chain recombines TRBV30 with TRBJ1-1; tentative D call: TRBD1 (5 bases). V lost 2 bases, J lost 8 bases, and 18 bases lay in between. The CDR3 spans 14 residues. CDR1 is GTSNPN, CDR2 SVGIG, per germline (reference sequence). The CDR3 nucleotides are TGTGCCTGGAGTAAACAGGCTTCTAGTCTAGAAGCTTTCTTT. Translated: CAWSKQASSLEAFF.

This clone was counted between two and nine times. This chain connects TRBV5-8 to TRBJ1-6; TRBD1 might be the D (5 bases). From germline, CDR1 is SGHTS and CDR2 YDEGEE. The CDR3 has 17 amino acids. Trimming pared 4 bases from V and 0 bases from J, leaving 14 bases between. CDR3 sequence (DNA): TGTGCCAGCAGCAGGTGGGGCGTAAGCTCCTATAATTCACCCCTCCACTTT. Translation gives CASSRWGVSSYNSPLHF.

The DNA for the CDR3 is TGTGCCAGCAGTACCACAGGCCCAAACACCATATATTTT. This sequence encodes CASSTTGPNTIYF. The chain links TRBV28 to TRBJ1-3; D is perhaps TRBD1 (5 bases). Deletions cut 5 bases from V and 6 bases from J, with 11 bases between. Germline loops: CDR1 MDHEN, CDR2 SYDVKM. This CDR3 is 13 amino acids long.

V and J are TRBV5-6 and TRBJ1-2, with no clear D. V was pared by 0 bases and J by 4 bases, with 13 bases between. CDR1 and CDR2 from the germline V gene are SGHDT and YYEEEE. The CDR3 spans 15 residues. The CDR3 DNA follows: TGTGCCAGCAGCTTGGATGCGAGGGCTCGCTATGGCTACACCTTC. Its protein product is CASSLDARARYGYTF.

The V gene is TRBV18, the J gene TRBJ2-1; 9 bases are a match to TRBD1. Germline CDR1 reads KGHSH; CDR2 reads LQKENI. The CDR3 sequence is 16 residues long. Trimming took 0 bases from V and 6 from J; bases not matched to a gene: 6. The CDR3 loop reads CASSPPGQGIFNEQFF. CDR3 bases: TGTGCCAGCTCACCACCGGGACAGGGAATCTTCAATGAGCAGTTCTTC.

The genes are TRBV7-2 and TRBJ1-2, with a tentative D call TRBD1 (6 bases). This CDR3 has 15 amino acids. Germline V gene lookup returns CDR1 SGHTA and CDR2 FQGNSA. V was pared by 4 bases and J by 4 bases, with 16 bases between. The CDR3 loop reads CASSSSRGIGYGYTF. Here the CDR3 DNA reads TGTGCCAGCAGCTCCTCTAGGGGGATAGGCTATGGCTACACCTTC.

The rearrangement links TRBV18 to TRBJ1-1; the D is unclear. Deletions cut 0 bases from V and 1 base from J, with 6 bases between. CDR1 and CDR2 (germline): KGHSH, LQKENI. The CDR3 is 14 amino acids. The CDR3: CASSPPTTNTEAFF. The DNA of the CDR3 is TGTGCCAGCTCACCACCGACAACGAACACTGAAGCTTTCTTT. The entire variable domain, with the rest obtained from reference TRBV18 and TRBJ1-1, is as follows: NAGVMQNPRHLVRRRGQEARLRCSPMKGHSHVYWYRQLPEEGLKFMVYLQKENIIDESGMPKERFSAEFPKEGPSILRIQQVVRGDSAAYFCASSPPTTNTEAFFGQGTRLTVV.

The rearrangement joins TRBV3-1 (or the pseudogene TRBV3-2) to TRBJ2-1; TRBD2 aligns across 9 bases. Germline values: CDR1 LGHDT, CDR2 YNNKEL (reference sequence). The CDR3 is 14 amino acids. Losses at the gene ends were 4 bases for V and 4 bases for J; bases not matched to a gene: 2. The CDR3 loop reads CASSRRGGYNEQFF. CDR3 nucleotides: TGTGCCAGCAGCCGGCGGGGGGGTTACAATGAGCAGTTCTTC.

This sequence joins TRBV6-5 and TRBJ2-1; 7 bases are shared with TRBD2. J was trimmed by 5 bases and V by 1 base; bases with no gene match: 5. Per germline, CDR1 MNHEY and CDR2 SVGAGI. The CDR3 spans 15 residues. The CDR3 DNA sequence: TGTGCCAGCAGTTACTTTACTAGCGCCCACAATGAGCAGTTCTTC. Translated: CASSYFTSAHNEQFF.